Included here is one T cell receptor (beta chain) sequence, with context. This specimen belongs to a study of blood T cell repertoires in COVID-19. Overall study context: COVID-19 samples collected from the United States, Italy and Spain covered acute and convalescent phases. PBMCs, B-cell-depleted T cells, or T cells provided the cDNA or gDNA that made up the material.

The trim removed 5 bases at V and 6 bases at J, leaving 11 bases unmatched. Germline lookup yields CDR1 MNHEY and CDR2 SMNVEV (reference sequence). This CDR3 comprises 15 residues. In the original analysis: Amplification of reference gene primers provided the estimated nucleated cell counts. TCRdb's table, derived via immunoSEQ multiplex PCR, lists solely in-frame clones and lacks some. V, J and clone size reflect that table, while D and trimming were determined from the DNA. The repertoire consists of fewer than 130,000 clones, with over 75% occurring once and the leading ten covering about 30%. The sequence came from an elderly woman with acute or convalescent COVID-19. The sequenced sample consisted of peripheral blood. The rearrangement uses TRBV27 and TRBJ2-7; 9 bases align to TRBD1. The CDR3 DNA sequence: TGTGCCAGCAGTCCCGGGCCGGGACAGGGCCCCGAGCAGTACTTC. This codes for CASSPGPGQGPEQYF.